A single sample is the source of the 8 T cell receptor beta chains below, sequenced in a study of T cell responses to AZD1222 COVID-19 vaccine. Sequenced by immunoSEQ multiplex PCR; TCRdb stores in-frame clones only, minus some. The repertoire holds around 170,000 clones, approximately 91% seen once, with roughly 0.98% in the top ten. The material sequenced was peripheral blood, taken on day 0 of AZD1222 vaccination. The receptors stem from an adult in good health.

The sample holds a few counts of this clone. The rearrangement links TRBV2 to TRBJ1-2; D is ambiguous. The length of the CDR3 is 13 residues. The germline V and J ends were trimmed by 3 bases and 4 bases, with 9 bases remaining between them. Germline assignment: CDR1 SNHLY and CDR2 FYNNEI. The CDR3 DNA sequence: TGTGCCAGCAGTGATTTTGGGCCCTATGGCTACACCTTC. Translation gives CASSDFGPYGYTF.

This rearrangement joins TRBV19 to TRBJ2-1; perhaps TRBD1 as D (6 bases). V was cut by 9 bases and J by 4 bases, with 19 bases left in between. The germline V gene has CDR1 LNHDA and CDR2 SQIVND (reference sequence). The CDR3 is 15 amino acids. CDR3 sequence reads: CASSTLWTDYNEQFF. The CDR3, as DNA: TGTGCCAGCTCGACTCTCTGGACAGATTACAATGAGCAGTTCTTC.

This chain connects TRBV2 to TRBJ2-7; D possibly corresponds to TRBD2 (6 bases). From germline, CDR1 is SNHLY and CDR2 FYNNEI. This CDR3 region has 14 residues. V shed 7 bases and J shed 6 bases, with 19 bases lying between them. CDR3 loop: CASTERAGGGEQYF. DNA of the CDR3: TGTGCCAGCACTGAGCGAGCGGGCGGAGGCGAGCAGTACTTC.

This clone was seen more than once but under ten times. The chain has TRBV7-8 and TRBJ1-5, with D unclear. The CDR3 contains 16 residues. The germline V and J ends were trimmed by 5 bases and 2 bases, with 16 bases remaining between them. The germline gives CDR1 SGHVS, CDR2 FQNEAQ. CDR3 residues: CASSPRFGKGNQPQHF. CDR3 in DNA: TGTGCCAGCAGCCCCCGTTTTGGAAAAGGCAATCAGCCCCAGCATTTT. Supplemented by reference TRBV7-8 and TRBJ1-5, the full variable domain reads GAGVSQSPRYKVAKRGQDVALRCDPISGHVSLFWYQQALGQGPEFLTYFQNEAQLDKSGLPSDRFFAERPEGSVSTLKIQRTQQEDSAVYLCASSPRFGKGNQPQHFGDGTRLSIL.

Remarks on this clone: The same CDR3 is also encoded by other DNA sequences in this sample. The chain employs TRBV7-9 and TRBJ2-5; D is unresolved. The CDR3 is 14 residues long. Per germline, CDR1 SEHNR and CDR2 FQNEAQ (reference sequence). V lost 1 base and J lost 0, with 6 bases in between. The CDR3 DNA reads TGTGCCAGCAGCTTAGGAGAATACCAAGAGACCCAGTACTTC. Translated: CASSLGEYQETQYF.

This chain uses TRBV18 with TRBJ1-6; 9 nucleotides align to TRBD1. The CDR3 loop spans 20 amino acids. The germline gives CDR1 KGHSH, CDR2 LQKENI. The J segment lost 0 bases and the V segment lost 2 bases, leaving 11 bases of the junction unmatched. Written as DNA, the CDR3 is TGTGCCAGCTCACCAATCCCGGATGACAGGGGGAGCTCCTATAATTCACCCCTCCACTTT. This gives the protein CASSPIPDDRGSSYNSPLHF.

This chain connects TRBV3-1 (or the pseudogene TRBV3-2) to TRBJ2-5; no clear D gene. Germline CDR1 reads LGHDT; CDR2 reads YNNKEL (reference sequence). V was cut by 8 bases and J by 2 bases, with 18 bases left in between. CDR3 length: 15 amino acids. The CDR3, as DNA: TGTGCCAGCGGGTGGGGTCGACCCAGACAAGAGACCCAGTACTTC. This codes for CASGWGRPRQETQYF.

V is TRBV7-9 and J is TRBJ1-4; 10 bases agree with TRBD1. Losses at the gene ends were 7 bases for V and 8 bases for J; bases not matched to a gene: 4. Germline V lookup: CDR1 SEHNR, CDR2 FQNEAQ (reference sequence). The CDR3 sequence is 13 residues long. CDR3 in amino acids: CASKDRGKEKLFF. CDR3 sequence (DNA): TGTGCCAGCAAGGACAGGGGGAAAGAAAAACTGTTTTTT.